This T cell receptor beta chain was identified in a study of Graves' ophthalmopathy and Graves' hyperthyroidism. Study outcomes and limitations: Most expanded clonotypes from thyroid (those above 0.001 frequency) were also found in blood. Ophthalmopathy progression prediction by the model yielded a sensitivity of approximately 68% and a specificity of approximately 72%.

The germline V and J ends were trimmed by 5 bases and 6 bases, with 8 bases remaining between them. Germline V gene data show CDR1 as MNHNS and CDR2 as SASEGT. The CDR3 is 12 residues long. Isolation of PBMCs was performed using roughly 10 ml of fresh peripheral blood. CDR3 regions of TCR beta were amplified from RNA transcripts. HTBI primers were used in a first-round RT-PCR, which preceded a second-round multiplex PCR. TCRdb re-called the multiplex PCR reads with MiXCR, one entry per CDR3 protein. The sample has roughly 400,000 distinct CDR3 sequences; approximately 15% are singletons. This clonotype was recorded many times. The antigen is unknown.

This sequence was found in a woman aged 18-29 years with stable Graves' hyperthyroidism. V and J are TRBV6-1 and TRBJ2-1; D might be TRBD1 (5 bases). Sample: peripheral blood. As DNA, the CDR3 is TGTGCCAGCAGTCGCCAGGGCAATGAGCAGTTCTTC. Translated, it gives CASSRQGNEQFF.